The 25 T cell receptor beta chains below were found in one sample sequenced in a study of CD8+CD57+ T cells in acquired aplastic anemia. Profiles of TCR beta VDJ and CDR3 were generated from a genomic DNA template. In TCRdb, the reads were re-called with MiXCR into one record per CDR3 protein. The profile shows approximately 220,000 distinct CDR3 sequences, around 46% of them singletons. CD8+CD57+ cell expansion had been shown by flow cytometry in patients chosen for sequencing. The material sequenced was sorted CD4+, CD8+, or CD8+CD57+ T cells (not recorded which) from PBMCs. The receptor set was obtained from a human donor with aplastic anemia.

This clonotype showed up just once. The chain uses TRBV6-5 and TRBJ2-7; D is possibly TRBD1 (5 bases). Trimming cost V 8 bases and J 3 bases, with 14 bases left between them. Germline lookup yields CDR1 MNHEY and CDR2 SVGAGI. The CDR3 length is 13 residues. The CDR3 DNA follows: TGTGCCAGCTCCAAGGGGCCGGACTACGAGCAGTACTTC. This gives the protein CASSKGPDYEQYF.

This clonotype was observed a few times. The chain combines TRBV27 with TRBJ2-7; D might be TRBD1 (5 bases). This CDR3 is built from 15 residues. CDR1 MNHEY and CDR2 SMNVEV come from the germline V gene (reference sequence). The germline V and J ends were trimmed by 5 bases and 4 bases, with 18 bases remaining between them. CDR3 in DNA: TGTGCCAGCAGTATCTCCCTGGGGCGCGTTTACGAGCAGTACTTC. Its translation is CASSISLGRVYEQYF.

This clonotype was detected ten times or more. In DNA, the CDR3 is TGCGCCAGCAGCTTGAGCCCCGGAAGGAATGAGCAGTTCTTC. This codes for CASSLSPGRNEQFF. The chain carries TRBV5-1 and TRBJ2-1; D is uncertain. Germline V CDR1 and CDR2: SGHRS, YFSETQ. The CDR3 runs to 14 residues. With 1 base removed from V and 7 bases from J, the gap between germline ends came to 12 bases.

This clonotype was counted ten times or more. This chain links TRBV6-1 with TRBJ1-2, with D hard to call. CDR1 and CDR2 from the germline V gene are MNHNS and SASEGT. The CDR3 extends over 13 amino acids. The V and J ends lost 3 bases and 5 bases respectively, with 10 bases between them. Here the CDR3 DNA reads TGTGCCAGCAGTGATATCAGGCGTTATGGCTACACCTTC. Protein sequence: CASSDIRRYGYTF.

This clonotype was recorded many times. The chain carries TRBV10-3 and TRBJ1-3; D is perhaps TRBD1 (6 bases). Germline V gene data show CDR1 as ENHRY and CDR2 as SYGVKD. The CDR3 runs to 15 residues. V lost 8 bases to trimming and J lost 1 base, with 15 bases between them. CDR3 DNA sequence: TGTGCCATCGAAATACAGGGCGGATCTGGAAACACCATATATTTT. Translation: CAIEIQGGSGNTIYF.

This clonotype was seen repeatedly, ten times or more. The rearrangement joins TRBV15 to TRBJ1-2; TRBD1 is a possible D gene (6 bases). V was shortened by 6 bases and J by 6 bases, with 17 bases between the two germline ends. The germline V gene encodes CDR1 LNHNV and CDR2 YYDKDF (reference sequence). This CDR3 has 14 residues. DNA of the CDR3: TGTGCCACCAGTGGGGCAGGGGATTGGGATGGCTACACCTTC. Amino acids: CATSGAGDWDGYTF. Full variable domain (missing parts from reference TRBV15 and TRBJ1-2): DAMVIQNPRYQVTQFGKPVTLSCSQTLNHNVMYWYQQKSSQAPKLLFHYYDKDFNNEADTPDNFQSRRPNTSFCFLDIRSPGLGDTAMYLCATSGAGDWDGYTFGSGTRLTVV.

As DNA, the CDR3 is TGTGCCAGCAGCTTAGTAGGGGCAAATCCAGATACGCAGTATTTT. This translates into CASSLVGANPDTQYF. The genes are TRBV7-2 and TRBJ2-3, with a possible D match to TRBD1 (5 bases). The ends were cut back, 1 base at V and 4 bases at J, with 12 bases in the middle. The CDR3 consists of 15 residues. Germline CDR1 SGHTA, CDR2 FQGNSA.

This clonotype came up many times. The CDR3 protein is CSGGVARETQYF. CDR3 in DNA: TGCAGCGGAGGGGTAGCGAGGGAGACCCAGTACTTC. The rearrangement joins TRBV29-1 to TRBJ2-5; D might be TRBD1 or TRBD2, each matching 5 bases. V lost 7 bases to trimming and J lost 5 bases, with 14 bases between them. This CDR3 comprises 12 residues. Germline V CDR1 and CDR2: SQVTM, ANQGSEA.

This clonotype was seen repeatedly, ten times or more. The chain joins TRBV5-1 to TRBJ1-1, with unresolved D. The V end was cut by 1 base, the J end by 1 base, with 5 bases between. Germline lookup yields CDR1 SGHRS and CDR2 YFSETQ. The CDR3 has 13 residues. The CDR3 DNA sequence: TGCGCCAGCAGCTTGACAACGAACACTGAAGCTTTCTTT. As protein: CASSLTTNTEAFF.

The chain couples TRBV5-6 to TRBJ1-4; D is undetermined. CDR1 SGHDT and CDR2 YYEEEE come from the germline V gene. Trimming removed 0 bases at V and 7 bases at J, with 10 bases between. The CDR3 extends over 14 amino acids. The CDR3 DNA follows: TGTGCCAGCAGCTTGGGCGGCCTTAGTGAAAAACTGTTTTTT. It specifies CASSLGGLSEKLFF. The full variable domain, its missing parts supplied by reference TRBV5-6 and TRBJ1-4, is DAGVTQSPTHLIKTRGQQVTLRCSPKSGHDTVSWYQQALGQGPQFIFQYYEEEERQRGNFPDRFSGHQFPNYSSELNVNALLLGDSALYLCASSLGGLSEKLFFGSGTQLSVL.

This clonotype has a single count. The chain recombines TRBV9 with TRBJ2-5; D remains unclear. V lost 0 bases to trimming and J lost 4 bases, with 10 bases between them. CDR1 SGDLS and CDR2 YYNGEE come from the germline V gene. This CDR3 has 14 residues. The CDR3 is CASSVDDFRETQYF. The CDR3 nucleotides are TGTGCCAGCAGCGTAGATGACTTCCGAGAGACCCAGTACTTC.

This clonotype has at least ten counts. The chain combines TRBV7-8 with TRBJ2-1; D call uncertain. This CDR3 region has 13 residues. V lost 0 bases and J 10 bases, leaving 10 bases between the germline ends. CDR1 SGHVS and CDR2 FQNEAQ come from the germline V gene. The CDR3 spells CASSLAPQSEQFF. CDR3 coding DNA: TGTGCCAGCAGCTTAGCTCCGCAATCAGAGCAGTTCTTC.

The table lists this clonotype with many counts. The V gene is TRBV7-2, the J gene TRBJ2-1; D ambiguous. CDR1 and CDR2 (germline): SGHTA, FQGNSA. CDR3 length: 16 residues. V was trimmed by 1 base and J by 4 bases, leaving 14 bases between them. In DNA, the CDR3 is TGTGCCAGCAGCTTAGTCGTTCCCCCCCAATACAATGAGCAGTTCTTC. Its protein product is CASSLVVPPQYNEQFF.

The table lists this clonotype with many counts. This chain uses TRBV27 with TRBJ2-7, with D perhaps matching TRBD1 (6 bases). CDR1 is MNHEY and CDR2 is SMNVEV in the germline V gene (reference sequence). The V end lost 6 bases, the J end lost 1 base, and 13 bases lay between the germline ends. The CDR3 spans 14 residues. The chain's CDR3 is CASRPRTASYEQYF. As DNA, the CDR3 is TGTGCCAGCAGACCTAGGACAGCTTCCTACGAGCAGTACTTC.

In its sample, this clonotype was seen a few times. This sequence joins TRBV27 and TRBJ2-5; D is possibly TRBD1 or TRBD2 (6 bases each). This CDR3 has 13 amino acids. The V end lost 4 bases, the J end lost 4 bases, and 10 bases lay between the germline ends. The germline V gene has CDR1 MNHEY and CDR2 SMNVEV (reference sequence). The CDR3 loop is CASSYGGPETQYF. CDR3 nucleotides: TGTGCCAGCAGTTACGGGGGCCCAGAGACCCAGTACTTC.

This clonotype showed up many times. The gene calls are TRBV2 and TRBJ2-5; D gene uncertain. Germline CDR1 SNHLY, CDR2 FYNNEI. Trimming cost V 6 bases and J 4 bases, with 12 bases left between them. The CDR3 length is 13 residues. DNA for the CDR3: TGTGCCAGCAGGGATTATGGGCCAGAGACCCAGTACTTC. Translated: CASRDYGPETQYF.

The V and J genes are TRBV10-3 and TRBJ1-1, with unresolved D. The V gene lost 2 bases and the J gene lost 0 bases, with 4 bases spanning the gap. The CDR3 length is 13 residues. Germline CDR1 reads ENHRY; CDR2 reads SYGVKD. CDR3 in DNA: TGTGCCATCAGTGAGAGGGTGAACACTGAAGCTTTCTTT. Amino acid sequence: CAISERVNTEAFF.

Ten or more counts support this clonotype. The gene calls are TRBV6-2 or TRBV6-3 and TRBJ2-7, with D uncertain. Germline CDR1 is MNHEY and CDR2 is SVGEGT. Trimming removed 0 bases at V and 5 bases at J, with 2 bases between. The CDR3 spans 11 residues. CDR3 in DNA: TGTGCCAGCAGTTACTCGGACGAGCAGTACTTC. Its translation is CASSYSDEQYF.

This clonotype was counted ten times or more. V is TRBV9 and J is TRBJ1-5, with TRBD1 matching over 10 bases. The germline V gene encodes CDR1 SGDLS and CDR2 YYNGEE. The CDR3 consists of 17 residues. V trimming: 4 bases; J trimming: 2 bases; junction bases outside the gene matches: 9. This CDR3 is CASSPSSGTGGNQPQHF. In DNA, the CDR3 is TGTGCCAGCAGCCCTTCCTCCGGGACAGGGGGCAATCAGCCCCAGCATTTT.

This clonotype showed up just a few times. The gene calls are TRBV11-2 and TRBJ2-5; 8 bases map to TRBD1. The germline V gene has CDR1 SGHAT and CDR2 FQNNGV. The trim removed 2 bases at V and 5 bases at J, leaving 10 bases unmatched. This CDR3 region has 16 residues. This CDR3 is CASSLTDRGWGETQYF. The CDR3 coding sequence is TGTGCCAGCAGCTTAACAGACAGGGGATGGGGGGAGACCCAGTACTTC.

This clonotype has at least ten counts. The rearrangement uses TRBV24-1 and TRBJ2-7; D is uncertain. The CDR3 consists of 11 residues. Trimming pared 10 bases from V and 7 bases from J, leaving 13 bases between. Germline assignment: CDR1 KGHDR and CDR2 SFDVKD. The CDR3 bases are TGTGCCACAGAACGGAACGGGGAGCAGTACTTC. Encoded protein: CATERNGEQYF.

V and J are TRBV7-2 and TRBJ1-5, with D tentatively TRBD1 (6 bases). Germline V lookup: CDR1 SGHTA, CDR2 FQGNSA. The V gene lost 3 bases and the J gene lost 5 bases, with 14 bases spanning the gap. This CDR3 region has 15 residues. DNA for the CDR3: TGTGCCAGCAGCTTGCCATTTTCAGGGGATCAGCCCCAGCATTTT. Translating it yields CASSLPFSGDQPQHF.

This clonotype was counted ten times or more. The CDR3 bases are TGTGCCAGCAGCTCGACAATGGGCTACAATGAGCAGTTCTTC. Encoded protein: CASSSTMGYNEQFF. The rearrangement joins TRBV7-9 to TRBJ2-1; D remains unclear. Trimming took 4 bases from V and 3 from J, leaving 10 bases between them. The germline CDR1 and CDR2 sequences are SEHNR and FQNEAQ (reference sequence). There are 14 residues in the CDR3.

As for this clonotype: This could be a read error, since a much larger clone is one nucleotide away. The chain is built from TRBV4-3 and TRBJ2-7; possible D gene TRBD2, 5 bases. This CDR3 region has 15 residues. Germline V lookup: CDR1 LGHNA, CDR2 YSLEER. The CDR3 spells CANSQRTGTSYEQYF. The CDR3 coding sequence is TGCGCCAACAGCCAAAGGACTGGAACCTCCTACGAGCAGTACTTC.

The V call is TRBV9, the J call TRBJ2-7; maybe TRBD2 (5 bases). Between the trimmed V and J ends, which lost 0 bases and 5 bases, there was a span of 12 bases. The CDR3 is 14 amino acids. CDR1 and CDR2 (germline): SGDLS, YYNGEE. The CDR3 DNA reads TGTGCCAGCAGCGTAGCTGGAGGCCCCGACGAGCAGTACTTC. This encodes CASSVAGGPDEQYF.